The source of this T cell receptor (beta chain) is a study of OX40 agonist ivuxolimab in advanced cancers. On the study more broadly: Ivuxolimab is an agonistic anti-OX40 (CD134) antibody, and patients were treated with it. The study gave patients intravenous ivuxolimab at 0.01 to 10 mg/kg every 2 weeks. Earlier anti-PD-1, anti-PD-L1 or anti-CTLA-4 therapy was permitted; about 44% had received some.

Here immunoSEQ multiplex PCR was the method, and the copy in TCRdb shows in-frame clones only, minus some. The data contain around 53,000 clones, about 83% of them singletons. Germline values: CDR1 SGHVS, CDR2 FQNEAQ. The germline V and J ends were trimmed by 8 bases and 9 bases, with 17 bases remaining between them. The CDR3 is 13 residues long. This TCR was sampled from an adult with an advanced solid tumor such as melanoma, head and neck, liver or kidney cancer. Sample: CD4+ or CD8+ T cells sorted from blood, taken in a trial of the OX40 agonist ivuxolimab. This chain links TRBV7-8 with TRBJ2-1, with D possibly TRBD2 on 5 matching bases. The CDR3 DNA sequence: TGTGCCAGCTTCACCTGGCGGGCGGGTGAGCAGTTCTTC. Translating gives CASFTWRAGEQFF.